A single sample is the source of the 29 T cell receptor beta chains below, sequenced in a study of T cells in Graves' hyperthyroidism and ophthalmopathy. RNA transcripts served as the template for amplifying TCR beta CDR3 regions. Carried out on the TCR CDR3, a first-round RT-PCR used the HTBI primer set. TCRdb itself ran the multiplex PCR reads through MiXCR, one entry per CDR3 protein. The sample lists a few hundred thousand distinct CDR3 sequences, about 21% occurring once. Specimen: blood. The receptors originated from a woman aged 45-65 years with Graves' hyperthyroidism.

The chain combines TRBV5-4 with TRBJ2-2, with TRBD1 matching over 10 bases. CDR3 length equals 15 residues. The germline V gene encodes CDR1 SGHNT and CDR2 YYREEE (reference sequence). J lost 7 bases, V lost 4 bases, and 7 bases had no gene match. CDR3 sequence reads: CASSQGQGRIGELFF. DNA for the CDR3: TGTGCCAGCAGCCAGGGACAGGGGAGGATCGGGGAGCTGTTTTTT. Combining the CDR3 with reference TRBV5-4 and TRBJ2-2 gives the whole variable domain ETGVTQSPTHLIKTRGQQVTLRCSSQSGHNTVSWYQQALGQGPQFIFQYYREEENGRGNFPPRFSGLQFPNYSSELNVNALELDDSALYLCASSQGQGRIGELFFGEGSRLTVL.

This clonotype was seen a handful of times. The junction departs from the called germline gene at one end, perhaps through a read error. The V gene is TRBV29-1, the J gene TRBJ2-1; 10 bases are a match to TRBD2. The CDR3 length is 15 residues. Germline CDR1 and CDR2: SQVTM and ANQGSEA. CDR3 amino acids: CSAEASGRSYNEQFF. CDR3 in DNA: TGCAGCGCTGAAGCTAGCGGGAGATCCTACAATGAGCAGTTCTTC.

The table lists this clonotype with many counts. The chain couples TRBV5-6 to TRBJ1-3, with D hard to call. Germline V lookup: CDR1 SGHDT, CDR2 YYEEEE. This CDR3 region has 13 residues. The germline V and J ends were trimmed by 4 bases and 1 base, with 6 bases remaining between them. The CDR3: CASSEGSGNTIYF. CDR3 DNA: TGTGCCAGCAGCGAGGGTTCTGGAAACACCATATATTTT.

Many counts were recorded for this clonotype. J is TRBJ2-2 and V is TRBV11-1, with a weak D call TRBD1 (6 bases). The CDR3 runs to 15 residues. Deletions cut 5 bases from V and 1 base from J, with 11 bases between. The germline V gene has CDR1 SGHAT and CDR2 FQDESV (reference sequence). CDR3 coding DNA: TGTGCCAGCAGCGAGACGGACAGGAACACCGGGGAGCTGTTTTTT. Amino acids: CASSETDRNTGELFF. The full variable domain, with the rest looked up from reference TRBV11-1 and TRBJ2-2, is EAEVAQSPRYKITEKSQAVAFWCDPISGHATLYWYRQILGQGPELLVQFQDESVVDDSQLPKDRFSAERLKGVDSTLKIQPAELGDSAMYLCASSETDRNTGELFFGEGSRLTVL.

This sequence joins TRBV6-5 and TRBJ2-5; D gene ambiguous. The length of the CDR3 is 13 residues. Trimming removed 2 bases at V and 5 bases at J, with 9 bases between. The germline V gene has CDR1 MNHEY and CDR2 SVGAGI. The CDR3 DNA follows: TGTGCCAGCAGTTACAAGGGTTATGAGACCCAGTACTTC. Translating it yields CASSYKGYETQYF.

This clonotype was detected only a few times. The chain recombines TRBV5-8 with TRBJ2-7; D uncertain. Germline CDR1 SGHTS, CDR2 YDEGEE. The V end was cut by 5 bases, the J end by 0 bases, with 15 bases between. The CDR3 has 15 amino acids. CDR3 sequence: CASSSWLGGSYEQYF. CDR3 sequence (DNA): TGTGCCAGCAGTTCCTGGCTGGGTGGCTCCTACGAGCAGTACTTC.

The sample holds many counts of this clonotype. J is TRBJ1-5 and V is TRBV5-1; D unresolved. Germline V gene data show CDR1 as SGHRS and CDR2 as YFSETQ. CDR3 length: 15 amino acids. The V gene lost 2 bases and the J gene lost 1 base, with 10 bases spanning the gap. The CDR3 protein is CASSLRAGSNQPQHF. The CDR3 nucleotides are TGCGCCAGCAGCTTAAGGGCGGGGAGCAATCAGCCCCAGCATTTT. Together with reference TRBV5-1 and TRBJ1-5, the CDR3 gives the full variable domain: KAGVTQTPRYLIKTRGQQVTLSCSPISGHRSVSWYQQTPGQGLQFLFEYFSETQRNKGNFPGRFSGRQFSNSRSEMNVSTLELGDSALYLCASSLRAGSNQPQHFGDGTRLSIL.

This clonotype was observed at least ten times. The rearrangement links TRBV12-3 or TRBV12-4 to TRBJ2-1; TRBD1 or TRBD2 may be the D gene (6 bases each). This CDR3 region has 14 residues. Between the trimmed V and J ends, which lost 7 bases and 6 bases, there was a span of 16 bases. CDR3 DNA sequence: TGTGCCAGCAAAATAGGGGGGTGGTTCAATGAGCAGTTCTTC. Its translation: CASKIGGWFNEQFF.

This clonotype was recorded many times. The CDR3 DNA reads TGCGCCAGCAGCTTAGTCGACTTCTCCTACGAGCAGTACTTC. Its translation is CASSLVDFSYEQYF. The chain joins TRBV5-1 to TRBJ2-7, with D unclear. V was clipped by 2 bases and J by 0 bases, with 9 bases between them. CDR3 size: 14 residues. CDR1 and CDR2 from the germline V gene are SGHRS and YFSETQ.

The sample holds many counts of this clonotype. The J gene is TRBJ1-5, the V gene TRBV11-2, with a tentative D call TRBD1 (5 bases). CDR3 length: 15 amino acids. Germline CDR1 and CDR2: SGHAT and FQNNGV. With 1 base removed from V and 6 bases from J, the gap between germline ends came to 13 bases. CDR3 loop: CASSLAQGQSQPQHF. CDR3 bases: TGTGCCAGCAGCTTAGCGCAGGGCCAGTCTCAGCCCCAGCATTTT.

CDR3 region: CASLAGRGLEQYF. The CDR3 coding sequence is TGTGCCAGCTTAGCGGGAAGGGGACTCGAGCAGTACTTC. This chain links TRBV6-1 with TRBJ2-7; 8 bases agree with TRBD2. The CDR3 is 13 amino acids. Trimming removed 8 bases from V and 6 bases from J; junction bases left unmatched: 9. The V gene's germline CDR1 is MNHNS and CDR2 SASEGT.

At least ten counts were recorded for this clonotype. The chain carries TRBV3-1 and TRBJ1-1; perhaps TRBD1 as D (5 bases). This CDR3 has 15 residues. Germline loops: CDR1 LGHDT, CDR2 YNNKEL (reference sequence). With 4 bases removed from V and 0 bases from J, the gap between germline ends came to 12 bases. The CDR3 is CASSRAGTLNTEAFF. As DNA, the CDR3 is TGTGCCAGCAGCCGAGCCGGGACTCTGAACACTGAAGCTTTCTTT.

This clonotype occurred many times. The chain employs TRBV6-1 and TRBJ2-5; TRBD1 matches 7 bases. The J segment lost 5 bases and the V segment lost 7 bases, leaving 7 bases of the junction unmatched. Per germline, CDR1 MNHNS and CDR2 SASEGT. This CDR3 comprises 13 residues. CDR3 in amino acids: CASNVDRVETQYF. The CDR3 nucleotides are TGTGCCAGCAACGTAGACAGGGTGGAGACCCAGTACTTC.

This clonotype was recorded many times. The chain recombines TRBV6-2 or TRBV6-3 with TRBJ2-7; TRBD2 aligns across 7 bases. The J segment lost 2 bases and the V segment lost 7 bases, leaving 8 bases of the junction unmatched. Germline CDR1 reads MNHEY; CDR2 reads SVGEGT. CDR3 length: 14 amino acids. CDR3 region: CASNLQAGAYEQYF. CDR3 in DNA: TGTGCCAGCAACCTACAGGCGGGGGCCTACGAGCAGTACTTC.

This clonotype showed up many times. V is TRBV28 and J is TRBJ1-5; possibly TRBD1 for D (5 bases). V dropped 6 bases and J dropped 4 bases, with 10 bases sitting between them. In germline, CDR1 is MDHEN, CDR2 SYDVKM. This CDR3 has 13 amino acids. CDR3 residues: CASSWGANQPQHF. The CDR3 DNA reads as TGTGCCAGCAGCTGGGGCGCAAATCAGCCCCAGCATTTT. Together with reference TRBV28 and TRBJ1-5, the CDR3 gives the full variable domain: DVKVTQSSRYLVKRTGEKVFLECVQDMDHENMFWYRQDPGLGLRLIYFSYDVKMKEKGDIPEGYSVSREKKERFSLILESASTNQTSMYLCASSWGANQPQHFGDGTRLSIL.

The chain carries TRBV11-3 and TRBJ2-2, with TRBD2 as a possible D gene (5 bases). CDR1 is SGHNT, CDR2 YENEEA, per germline. CDR3 length: 16 amino acids. With 4 bases removed from V and 2 bases from J, the gap between germline ends came to 14 bases. CDR3: CASSSVRTSNTGELFF. The DNA of the CDR3 is TGTGCCAGCAGCTCTGTTCGGACTTCAAACACCGGGGAGCTGTTTTTT.

The V gene is TRBV12-3 or TRBV12-4, the J gene TRBJ1-4; D perhaps matches TRBD1 (5 bases). This CDR3 spans 14 amino acids. V lost 5 bases and J lost 7, with 14 bases in between. The CDR3 is CASSPTGGAEKLFF. DNA for the CDR3: TGTGCCAGCAGTCCCACCGGAGGGGCTGAAAAACTGTTTTTT.

This clonotype was found many times. The rearrangement joins TRBV12-3 or TRBV12-4 to TRBJ2-7, with 10 bases that match TRBD2. CDR3 length equals 15 residues. The J segment lost 5 bases and the V segment lost 3 bases, leaving 7 bases of the junction unmatched. CDR3 sequence reads: CASSFLAGDFDEQYF. CDR3 in DNA: TGTGCCAGCAGTTTCCTAGCGGGGGATTTCGACGAGCAGTACTTC.

This clonotype was counted ten times or more. The chain couples TRBV20-1 to TRBJ2-7; D is perhaps TRBD1 (6 bases). The germline gives CDR1 DFQATT, CDR2 SNEGSKA (reference sequence). The CDR3 consists of 12 residues. Deletions cut 5 bases from V and 4 bases from J, with 12 bases between. Here the CDR3 reads CSAPGQPYEQYF. CDR3 in DNA: TGCAGTGCTCCGGGACAACCTTACGAGCAGTACTTC.

The gene calls are TRBV10-3 and TRBJ2-1; weak D call: TRBD2 (5 bases). Trimming took 0 bases from V and 0 from J, leaving 15 bases between them. In germline, CDR1 is ENHRY, CDR2 SYGVKD. CDR3 size: 18 residues. The CDR3 sequence: CAISESKGEASSYNEQFF. For the CDR3, the DNA is TGTGCCATCAGTGAGTCTAAGGGAGAGGCTAGCTCCTACAATGAGCAGTTCTTC.

This clonotype was seen only a few times. The chain combines TRBV6-2 or TRBV6-3 with TRBJ2-3; 9 nucleotides line up with TRBD2. Germline CDR1 is MNHEY and CDR2 is SVGEGT. The CDR3 totals 16 residues. V lost 2 bases to trimming and J lost 6 bases; unmatched junction nucleotides: 9. The CDR3 sequence is CASSYRGRAGPDTQYF. CDR3 nucleotides: TGTGCCAGCAGTTACCGCGGGAGGGCCGGCCCCGATACGCAGTATTTT.

This clonotype showed up just a few times. The chain couples TRBV28 to TRBJ1-6; TRBD1 might be the D (6 bases). The ends were cut back, 7 bases at V and 0 bases at J, with 10 bases in the middle. The CDR3 consists of 15 residues. Germline CDR1 reads MDHEN; CDR2 reads SYDVKM. The CDR3 loop reads CASKGHSSYNSPLHF. The CDR3 coding sequence is TGTGCCAGCAAGGGACATAGCTCCTATAATTCACCCCTCCACTTT.

There are many counts of this clonotype. The chain has TRBV7-3 and TRBJ1-1, with D possibly TRBD1 on 6 matching bases. Germline V gene data show CDR1 as SGHTA and CDR2 as FQGTGA. Trimming took off 3 bases at V and 0 bases at J, with 11 bases between the two ends. This CDR3 is 15 amino acids long. CDR3: CASSFSGQMNTEAFF. CDR3 nucleotides: TGTGCCAGCAGCTTTTCCGGACAGATGAACACTGAAGCTTTCTTT.

Many counts were recorded for this clonotype. The gene calls are TRBV5-4 and TRBJ1-1, with a weak D call TRBD1 (5 bases). Trimming pared 4 bases from V and 4 bases from J, leaving 17 bases between. This CDR3 has 15 amino acids. CDR1 is SGHNT and CDR2 is YYREEE in the germline V gene (reference sequence). In nucleotides, the CDR3 is TGTGCCAGCAGCCCCCCGAGAGGGGCTTTCACTGAAGCTTTCTTT. It is translated as CASSPPRGAFTEAFF. The variable domain in full, completed from reference TRBV5-4 and TRBJ1-1, reads ETGVTQSPTHLIKTRGQQVTLRCSSQSGHNTVSWYQQALGQGPQFIFQYYREEENGRGNFPPRFSGLQFPNYSSELNVNALELDDSALYLCASSPPRGAFTEAFFGQGTRLTVV.

This clonotype was counted a single time. The rearrangement links TRBV12-3 or TRBV12-4 to TRBJ1-2; D call uncertain. Trimming stripped 1 base from V and 4 bases from J, with 7 bases between. The CDR3 loop spans 13 amino acids. CDR3 in amino acids: CASSLGGIYGYTF. As DNA, the CDR3 is TGTGCCAGCAGTTTAGGCGGCATCTATGGCTACACCTTC.

The chain combines TRBV6-1 with TRBJ1-4; 9 nucleotides align to TRBD1. The trim removed 5 bases at V and 4 bases at J, leaving 8 bases unmatched. CDR1 MNHNS and CDR2 SASEGT come from the germline V gene. CDR3 length equals 16 residues. In DNA form, the CDR3 reads TGTGCCAGCAGTAGACTAGGACAGGGGTATAATGAAAAACTGTTTTTT. Amino acid sequence: CASSRLGQGYNEKLFF.

V usage is TRBV9 and J usage is TRBJ2-1; the D gene is possibly TRBD2 (5 bases). V gave up 0 bases and J gave up 7 bases, with 8 bases separating them. The V gene's germline CDR1 is SGDLS and CDR2 YYNGEE. This CDR3 region has 13 residues. The CDR3 reads CASSVGLANEQFF. CDR3 nucleotides: TGTGCCAGCAGCGTAGGGCTAGCAAATGAGCAGTTCTTC.

This clonotype was counted many times. The genes are TRBV18 and TRBJ1-1; D perhaps matches TRBD1 (6 bases). CDR3 length equals 17 residues. Germline-derived CDR1 and CDR2 are KGHSH and LQKENI. V lost 3 bases and J lost 0, with 17 bases in between. The CDR3 DNA sequence: TGTGCCAGCTCACCGCTCGCAGGGGAAGGAATGAACACTGAAGCTTTCTTT. Translated, it gives CASSPLAGEGMNTEAFF.

The genes are TRBV4-1 and TRBJ2-1, with D tentatively TRBD1 (5 bases). V lost 6 bases and J 4 bases, leaving 19 bases between the germline ends. The CDR3 has 16 residues. Germline V gives CDR1 MGHRA, CDR2 YSYEKL. CDR3: CASSNPAKTVYNEQFF. The CDR3 nucleotides read TGCGCCAGCAGTAACCCAGCGAAGACAGTATACAATGAGCAGTTCTTC.